This TCR beta chain was sequenced during a study of spatial heterogeneity in lung cancer. In the study overall: Among detected sequences, beta-chain ones consistently exceeded alpha-chain ones in number.

Study outcomes and limitations: Ubiquitous, expanded tumor-derived TCRs were more frequently observed in blood at resection than at follow-up.

Time point in this sample: sample taken at primary tumor resection. Sequencing of whole RNA from tumor, nontumor lung or frozen PBMC involved no sorting. Patients with untreated early-stage non-small cell lung cancer, numbering 55 to 80, were the donors. The CDR3 consists of 15 residues. After removal of 3 bases from V and 7 bases from J, the junction contained 5 bases not matched to a gene. Per germline, CDR1 SGDLS and CDR2 YYNGEE. A distinct unique molecular identifier was carried by each TCR cDNA molecule. TCRdb used MiXCR to reprocess the 5' RACE reads, holding one entry per CDR3 protein. The table has about 26,000 distinct CDR3 sequences, 13% seen once; the top ten hold around 23%. This clonotype was counted many times. The antigen is undetermined.

The source is a female donor with early-stage non-small cell lung cancer. The specimen comprised PBMCs, sampled at surgery. The chain recombines TRBV9 with TRBJ2-1; 12 nucleotides align to TRBD2. The CDR3 here is CASSGTSGRTNEQFF. The CDR3 coding sequence is TGTGCCAGCAGCGGAACTAGCGGGAGGACAAATGAGCAGTTCTTC.